The present T cell receptor beta chain was sequenced within a study of monozygotic twins with cystic fibrosis. On the study more broadly: With about 15 PCR cycles, barcoded libraries came from 3 to 3.5 micrograms of fragmented DNA. Findings and caveats of the study: The repertoire was suggested to be naive-dominated, clonality median around 0.01. In this small cohort, shared CDR3 numbers showed no association with age, concordance or disease severity. J usage was most co-twin-similar in 8 of 16 pairs, V in 13.

Produced via immunoSEQ multiplex PCR; TCRdb's table is partial and in-frame only. Here the sample spans about 26,000 clones, around nine tenths being singletons. With respect to this clone: Its matching antigen is unknown.

The sequencing sample was made of blood. The TCR originated in a girl aged 2-10 years with cystic fibrosis.

CDR3 sequence reads: CASMWSPNTGELFF. DNA of the CDR3: TGCGCCAGCATGTGGAGCCCGAACACCGGGGAGCTGTTTTTT. V and J are TRBV5-1 and TRBJ2-2, with D unclear. V was pared by 6 bases and J by 0 bases, with 9 bases between. CDR3 length equals 14 residues. CDR1 and CDR2 (germline): SGHRS, YFSETQ.